This T cell receptor (beta chain) was obtained from a study of neurological immune-mediated disorders. The study's findings and limits: No sharing of CDR3 amino acid sequences was observed among expanded clones across subjects, suggesting private repertoires in all groups.

The cDNA was generated through 5'RACE incorporating 10-nucleotide random UMIs. TCRdb called the 5' RACE reads again in MiXCR, with one record for every CDR3 protein. Here the sample spans around 69,000 distinct CDR3 sequences, roughly 10% being singletons. Germline V gene lookup returns CDR1 SNHLY and CDR2 FYNNEI. The CDR3 runs 13 residues. The V end was cut by 3 bases, the J end by 5 bases, with 10 bases between. Remarks on this clonotype: Its antigen is still unknown.

Documented time point: longitudinal time-point 1 (baseline). Healthy control participants comprised blood bank volunteers in Maryland, USA. Material for sequencing was PBMCs. This clonotype originated in a man under 40 in good health. The chain has TRBV2 and TRBJ1-1, with D perhaps TRBD1 (6 bases). The CDR3 region has the DNA TGTGCCAGCAGTGATGAGGGGGGGACTGAAGCTTTCTTT. Translating gives CASSDEGGTEAFF.